The 32 T cell receptor beta chains listed next were all sequenced from one sample in a study of identical twins. MiXCR was run by TCRdb on the 5' RACE reads, yielding one entry per CDR3 protein. The table shows roughly 240,000 distinct CDR3 sequences, with approximately 7.9% occurring only once. The same specimen was also included in a second study, on yellow fever vaccine responses in identical twins.

The sample was CD8+ T cells sorted from blood. Receptors originate from a woman aged 18-30 years in good health.

V usage is TRBV28 and J usage is TRBJ2-1, with TRBD2 matching 8 bases. V shed 2 bases, J shed 0 bases, and the junction held 9 bases outside the gene matches. The CDR3 extends over 18 amino acids. The germline V gene has CDR1 MDHEN and CDR2 SYDVKM. Here the CDR3 DNA reads TGTGCCAGCAGTTTAGGCCGGGGGGGGCGAAGCTCCTACAATGAGCAGTTCTTC. It encodes CASSLGRGGRSSYNEQFF.

This clonotype was recorded at least ten times. The rearrangement links TRBV5-1 to TRBJ2-7; no reliable D call. Per the germline V gene, CDR1 is SGHRS and CDR2 is YFSETQ. V lost 0 bases to trimming and J lost 5 bases, with 12 bases between them. This CDR3 is built from 14 residues. CDR3 in amino acids: CASSLEQFPHEQYF. CDR3 nucleotide sequence: TGCGCCAGCAGCTTGGAACAGTTTCCCCACGAGCAGTACTTC.

In this sample, this clonotype turned up many times. The V call is TRBV11-1, the J call TRBJ2-1; D is unresolved. The CDR3 runs to 12 residues. Trimming cost V 1 base and J 9 bases, with 7 bases left between them. Germline assignment: CDR1 SGHAT and CDR2 FQDESV (reference sequence). The CDR3 nucleotides are TGTGCCAGCAGCTTAGTTCCCGGTGAGCAGTTCTTC. This sequence encodes CASSLVPGEQFF.

The chain employs TRBV5-1 and TRBJ2-3; D not resolved. This CDR3 contains 14 residues. Germline V lookup: CDR1 SGHRS, CDR2 YFSETQ. The V end was cut by 4 bases, the J end by 2 bases, with 11 bases between. The CDR3 is CASSPWDLTDTQYF. DNA for the CDR3: TGCGCCAGCAGCCCATGGGATCTCACAGATACGCAGTATTTT. The whole variable domain, filled in from reference TRBV5-1 and TRBJ2-3, reads KAGVTQTPRYLIKTRGQQVTLSCSPISGHRSVSWYQQTPGQGLQFLFEYFSETQRNKGNFPGRFSGRQFSNSRSEMNVSTLELGDSALYLCASSPWDLTDTQYFGPGTRLTVL.

In its sample, this clonotype was seen many times. The chain couples TRBV5-1 to TRBJ2-3; 12 bases line up with TRBD2. Unmatched junction bases numbered 6, after V lost 1 base and J lost 6 bases. Germline V lookup: CDR1 SGHRS, CDR2 YFSETQ. The CDR3 contains 16 residues. CDR3 DNA: TGCGCCAGCAGCTTGAGACTAGCGGGGGAATTGGATACGCAGTATTTT. Its translation: CASSLRLAGELDTQYF.

This clonotype occurred a few times. V gene TRBV27 combines with J gene TRBJ2-3; D is perhaps TRBD1 (6 bases). V was clipped by 5 bases and J by 5 bases, with 20 bases between them. Germline V gives CDR1 MNHEY, CDR2 SMNVEV (reference sequence). CDR3 length: 16 residues. The chain's CDR3 is CASSTAWDKTGDTQYF. CDR3 sequence (DNA): TGTGCCAGCAGTACCGCCTGGGACAAAACGGGAGATACGCAGTATTTT.

This clonotype was counted a few times. This chain joins TRBV4-1 and TRBJ2-1, with 9 bases identical to TRBD2. CDR3 length: 17 residues. Germline loops: CDR1 MGHRA, CDR2 YSYEKL. V lost 3 bases to trimming and J lost 10 bases; unmatched junction nucleotides: 16. The CDR3 here is CASSQGGGVAGVKEQFF. The CDR3 bases are TGCGCCAGCAGCCAGGGGGGTGGGGTAGCGGGGGTGAAGGAGCAGTTCTTC.

In its sample, this clonotype was seen many times. The chain recombines TRBV7-8 with TRBJ2-1; D not certain. The germline gives CDR1 SGHVS, CDR2 FQNEAQ. The CDR3 has 16 amino acids. V lost 1 base to trimming and J lost 4 bases, with 14 bases between them. The CDR3: CASSLVPLDGYNEQFF. DNA for the CDR3: TGTGCCAGCAGCTTAGTCCCTTTGGACGGATACAATGAGCAGTTCTTC.

This clonotype has ten or more counts. The rearrangement links TRBV15 to TRBJ2-5, with 9 bases fitting TRBD2. The CDR3 has 16 residues. From germline, CDR1 is LNHNV and CDR2 YYDKDF (reference sequence). J was trimmed by 2 bases and V by 1 base; bases with no gene match: 5. The DNA of the CDR3 is TGTGCCACCAGCAGAGCGACTAGCGGACTTCAAGAGACCCAGTACTTC. It translates to CATSRATSGLQETQYF.

This clonotype was seen only a few times. The V call is TRBV6-2 or TRBV6-3, the J call TRBJ1-4; D unclear. CDR3 size: 13 residues. Trimming took off 0 bases at V and 13 bases at J, with 12 bases between the two ends. Per germline, CDR1 MNHEY and CDR2 SVGEGT. The CDR3 region is CASSYSNVALLFF. CDR3 nucleotide sequence: TGTGCCAGCAGTTACTCGAATGTGGCTCTACTGTTTTTT.

This clonotype was counted ten times or more. The rearrangement links TRBV11-2 to TRBJ2-1; the match to TRBD2 covers 8 bases. CDR3 length: 13 amino acids. The V and J ends lost 2 bases and 8 bases, in that order; junction bases with no gene match: 2. Germline V lookup: CDR1 SGHAT, CDR2 FQNNGV. The CDR3 loop reads CASSLSGGDEQFF. The CDR3 coding sequence is TGTGCCAGCAGCTTAAGCGGGGGCGATGAGCAGTTCTTC.

This clonotype was seen only a few times. The CDR3 loop reads CASRDSGINTQYF. In DNA form, the CDR3 reads TGTGCCAGCAGGGATAGCGGGATAAATACGCAGTATTTT. The V call is TRBV12-3 or TRBV12-4, the J call TRBJ2-3, with TRBD2 matching 8 bases. V shed 6 bases, J shed 7 bases, and the junction held 6 bases outside the gene matches. CDR3 length: 13 amino acids.

This clonotype has just a few counts. The chain recombines TRBV6-5 with TRBJ1-6; 9 nucleotides agree with TRBD1. The CDR3 is 15 amino acids. The germline V gene encodes CDR1 MNHEY and CDR2 SVGAGI. V trimming: 2 bases; J trimming: 8 bases; junction bases outside the gene matches: 4. CDR3 residues: CASSYTTGGDSPLHF. The CDR3 DNA follows: TGTGCCAGCAGTTACACCACAGGGGGCGATTCACCCCTCCACTTT.

This rearrangement joins TRBV3-1 to TRBJ1-5, with 9 bases fitting TRBD1. Trimming removed 4 bases from V and 7 bases from J; junction bases left unmatched: 8. The CDR3 is made up of 15 amino acids. The germline gives CDR1 LGHDT, CDR2 YNNKEL (reference sequence). CDR3 protein: CASSRGGDRDQPQHF. Written as DNA, the CDR3 is TGTGCCAGCAGCCGAGGTGGGGACAGGGACCAGCCCCAGCATTTT.

This clonotype was observed at least ten times. CDR3 in DNA: TGTGCCAGCAGCTTAGGGTTTCTGACTAGCGGGAGTCCTGAGCAGTACTTC. Its protein is CASSLGFLTSGSPEQYF. The chain recombines TRBV7-8 with TRBJ2-7, with 12 bases that match TRBD2. This CDR3 is 17 amino acids long. J gave up 7 bases and V 1 base, and 11 bases lay outside the gene matches. Per germline, CDR1 SGHVS and CDR2 FQNEAQ.

The V gene is TRBV5-5, the J gene TRBJ2-2, with a tentative D call TRBD1 (5 bases). Trimming removed 4 bases at V and 5 bases at J, with 15 bases between. Germline V CDR1 and CDR2: SGHKS, YYEKEE (reference sequence). The CDR3 contains 15 residues. CDR3 in amino acids: CASSISGLGTGELFF. The CDR3 DNA reads as TGTGCCAGCAGCATTTCAGGGTTAGGTACCGGGGAGCTGTTTTTT.

This chain links TRBV7-7 with TRBJ2-5; 12 nucleotides match TRBD2. Trimming at V came to 2 bases and at J to 6 bases, leaving 4 bases not matched to a gene. The germline gives CDR1 SSHAT, CDR2 FNYEAQ (reference sequence). The CDR3 runs 15 residues. CDR3 amino acids: CASSLLAGGPQTQYF. The CDR3 DNA reads TGTGCCAGCAGCTTACTAGCGGGGGGGCCCCAGACCCAGTACTTC.

This clonotype was observed at least ten times. The V gene is TRBV11-2, the J gene TRBJ2-7; tentatively, D is TRBD1 (5 bases). The CDR3 runs 13 residues. The germline gives CDR1 SGHAT, CDR2 FQNNGV. The V gene lost 5 bases and the J gene lost 3 bases, with 11 bases spanning the gap. The CDR3 loop reads CASSPRTYYEQYV. CDR3 DNA: TGTGCCAGCAGCCCCAGGACATACTACGAGCAGTACGTC.

About this clonotype itself: A read error may explain this, as a much larger clone is one base away. V gene TRBV5-1 combines with J gene TRBJ2-7; the D is unclear. The CDR3 is 13 residues long. CDR1 is SGHRS, CDR2 YFSETQ, per germline. CDR3 loop: CAGSFGEPYEQYF. CDR3 nucleotide sequence: TGCGCCGGCAGCTTTGGGGAACCCTACGAGCAGTACTTC.

The rearrangement joins TRBV29-1 to TRBJ2-2, with a weak D call TRBD2 (5 bases). The CDR3 has 13 amino acids. CDR1 is SQVTM and CDR2 is ANQGSEA in the germline V gene. The CDR3 DNA follows: TGCAGTACTCGGGATACGAACACCGGGGAGCTGTTTTTT. Protein product: CSTRDTNTGELFF.

This clonotype showed up just a few times. V usage is TRBV12-3 or TRBV12-4 and J usage is TRBJ2-2; D uncertain. The CDR3 consists of 16 residues. The V end was cut by 3 bases, the J end by 0 bases, with 11 bases between. CDR3 in DNA: TGTGCCAGCAGTTTCGTGCGACCCACGAACACCGGGGAGCTGTTTTTT. Translation: CASSFVRPTNTGELFF.

This clonotype has just a few counts. The chain combines TRBV28 with TRBJ2-1, with 16 nucleotides matching TRBD2. V trimming: 8 bases; J trimming: 0 bases; junction bases outside the gene matches: 4. This CDR3 has 17 residues. From germline, CDR1 is MDHEN and CDR2 SYDVKM. In DNA form, the CDR3 reads TGTGCCAGCCAGGGACTAGCGGGAGGGCCCTCCTACAATGAGCAGTTCTTC. Encoded protein: CASQGLAGGPSYNEQFF. Full variable domain (remainder filled in from reference TRBV28 and TRBJ2-1): DVKVTQSSRYLVKRTGEKVFLECVQDMDHENMFWYRQDPGLGLRLIYFSYDVKMKEKGDIPEGYSVSREKKERFSLILESASTNQTSMYLCASQGLAGGPSYNEQFFGPGTRLTVL.

In this sample, this clonotype turned up many times. CDR3 DNA: TGTGCCAGCAGTTTTGGGTACACCGGGGAGCTGTTTTTT. Protein: CASSFGYTGELFF. The chain joins TRBV27 to TRBJ2-2, with unresolved D. Between the trimmed V and J ends, which lost 3 bases and 3 bases, there was a span of 5 bases. The CDR3 sequence is 13 residues long. Per germline, CDR1 MNHEY and CDR2 SMNVEV (reference sequence).

The table lists this clonotype with many counts. The J gene is TRBJ2-3, the V gene TRBV6-4, with TRBD1 identical over 11 bases. Looked up from germline, CDR1 is MRHNA and CDR2 is SNTAGT. The trim removed 3 bases at V and 6 bases at J, leaving 8 bases unmatched. This CDR3 has 16 residues. CDR3 coding DNA: TGTGCCAGCAGTGAAAATATAGGACAGGGGGCGGATACGCAGTATTTT. It specifies CASSENIGQGADTQYF.

In its sample, this clonotype was seen many times. The chain couples TRBV3-1 to TRBJ1-1, with a weak D call TRBD1 (5 bases). V lost 4 bases and J lost 7, with 13 bases in between. Germline V gene data show CDR1 as LGHDT and CDR2 as YNNKEL (reference sequence). The CDR3 extends over 13 amino acids. Here the CDR3 reads CASSPGTASEAFF. The CDR3 nucleotides read TGTGCCAGCAGCCCCGGGACTGCTAGTGAAGCTTTCTTT.

This chain links TRBV7-8 with TRBJ2-1; 13 nucleotides match TRBD2. CDR1 and CDR2 (germline): SGHVS, FQNEAQ. The CDR3 totals 20 residues. V lost 5 bases, J lost 2 bases, and 15 bases stayed unmatched. DNA of the CDR3: TGTGCCAGCAGCGCGGCTGGGACTAGCGGGACTTACATCCCCTACAATGAGCAGTTCTTC. It encodes CASSAAGTSGTYIPYNEQFF.

The V call is TRBV25-1, the J call TRBJ1-1, with D hard to call. Trimming pared 4 bases from V and 4 bases from J, leaving 4 bases between. CDR3 length: 11 amino acids. Germline assignment: CDR1 MGHDK and CDR2 SYGVNS. In DNA, the CDR3 is TGTGCCAGCAGTGGCGTCACTGAAGCTTTCTTT. Its translation is CASSGVTEAFF.

This clonotype occurred many times. The rearrangement links TRBV4-1 to TRBJ1-5; the D is unclear. V gave up 7 bases and J gave up 0 bases, with 10 bases separating them. The CDR3 runs 14 residues. From germline, CDR1 is MGHRA and CDR2 YSYEKL. The CDR3 loop reads CASNSGYSNQPQHF. The CDR3 nucleotides are TGCGCCAGCAACTCCGGGTATAGCAATCAGCCCCAGCATTTT.

This clonotype appeared a few times. The chain carries TRBV20-1 and TRBJ2-1; 9 bases map to TRBD2. CDR3 size: 16 residues. Germline trimming cut 5 bases from V and 2 bases from J; bases unmatched to any gene: 10. Germline V gene lookup returns CDR1 DFQATT and CDR2 SNEGSKA (reference sequence). For the CDR3, the DNA is TGCAGTGCTGACCCAGTGGGCGGGAGGGCCTACAATGAGCAGTTCTTC. Translation: CSADPVGGRAYNEQFF.

This clonotype was seen only a few times. The gene calls are TRBV28 and TRBJ2-4, with TRBD1 matching 8 bases. Unmatched junction bases numbered 6, after V lost 1 base and J lost 4 bases. The CDR3 is 16 residues long. Per germline, CDR1 MDHEN and CDR2 SYDVKM. The chain's CDR3 is CASSLYSGQGKNIQYF. As DNA, the CDR3 is TGTGCCAGCAGTTTATATTCCGGACAGGGAAAAAACATTCAGTACTTC.

In this sample, this clonotype turned up many times. The V gene is TRBV5-1, the J gene TRBJ1-1; TRBD1 agrees at 8 bases. J was trimmed by 4 bases and V by 3 bases; bases with no gene match: 5. CDR3 length: 14 residues. Germline V gene data show CDR1 as SGHRS and CDR2 as YFSETQ. In DNA form, the CDR3 reads TGCGCCAGCAGCTCGGACAGGGAAGTCACTGAAGCTTTCTTT. This gives the protein CASSSDREVTEAFF.

This clonotype was observed many times. The rearrangement links TRBV4-2 to TRBJ2-5; D may be TRBD2 (6 bases). V dropped 4 bases and J dropped 4 bases, with 16 bases sitting between them. There are 15 residues in the CDR3. The germline V gene has CDR1 LGHNA and CDR2 YNFKEQ. This CDR3 is CASSRDGTQGETQYF. Written as DNA, the CDR3 is TGTGCCAGCAGCCGGGACGGGACTCAGGGAGAGACCCAGTACTTC.